The 29 T cell receptor beta chains given below trace back to one sample, sequenced in a study of blood T cell repertoires in COVID-19. Measured with immunoSEQ multiplex PCR; TCRdb has only the in-frame clones, and not every one. The data show about 220,000 clones, 75% to 90% seen once. The source material was PBMCs or T cells enriched from blood (not recorded which). These TCRs come from a woman aged 18-30 years in a cohort exposed to, infected with or recovered from COVID-19 (not recorded which).

This chain connects TRBV5-4 to TRBJ2-3, with D perhaps TRBD1 (7 bases). This CDR3 spans 15 amino acids. CDR1 is SGHNT, CDR2 YYREEE, per germline (reference sequence). V dropped 4 bases and J dropped 4 bases, with 16 bases sitting between them. The chain's CDR3 is CASSPAQGRPDTQYF. Written as DNA, the CDR3 is TGTGCCAGCAGCCCGGCACAGGGGAGGCCAGATACGCAGTATTTT.

V and J are TRBV2 and TRBJ1-2; 8 positions match TRBD1. The CDR3 has 13 residues. Germline assignment: CDR1 SNHLY and CDR2 FYNNEI. V trimming: 4 bases; J trimming: 8 bases; junction bases outside the gene matches: 6. CDR3 region: CASSAQGAGGYTF. In DNA form, the CDR3 reads TGTGCCAGCAGTGCCCAGGGGGCGGGCGGCTACACCTTC.

V and J are TRBV6-1 and TRBJ1-2; no firm D call. Trimming removed 2 bases at V and 6 bases at J, with 7 bases between. Germline V gene data show CDR1 as MNHNS and CDR2 as SASEGT. This CDR3 comprises 12 residues. CDR3 nucleotide sequence: TGTGCCAGCAGTGAAACGAGAGATGGCTACACCTTC. Protein: CASSETRDGYTF.

The CDR3 protein is CASSAQGAEGNTIYF. CDR3 coding DNA: TGTGCCAGCAGCGCACAGGGGGCAGAAGGAAACACCATATATTTT. The chain is built from TRBV2 and TRBJ1-3; 9 bases match TRBD1. The CDR3 spans 15 residues. The germline CDR1 and CDR2 sequences are SNHLY and FYNNEI. Trimming cost V 6 bases and J 4 bases; bases outside gene matches: 7.

The chain links TRBV11-2 to TRBJ2-1; the D gene is possibly TRBD2 (6 bases). CDR1 is SGHAT and CDR2 is FQNNGV in the germline V gene. The CDR3 loop spans 12 amino acids. V lost 6 bases and J lost 8, with 11 bases in between. CDR3 coding DNA: TGTGCCAGCAGTAGGACTATGGATGAGCAGTTCTTC. Translated, it gives CASSRTMDEQFF.

The V gene is TRBV14, the J gene TRBJ1-5; 9 bases align to TRBD1. Germline V gene data show CDR1 as SGHDN and CDR2 as FVKESK. The CDR3 loop spans 14 amino acids. Losses at the gene ends were 5 bases for V and 5 bases for J; bases not matched to a gene: 4. The CDR3 DNA follows: TGTGCCAGCAGCTTAACAGGGGGCGATCAGCCCCAGCATTTT. This encodes CASSLTGGDQPQHF.

The rearrangement joins TRBV21-1 to TRBJ2-7; TRBD2, as called in the table, went unchecked against the DNA. TRBV21-1 is given as a pseudogene. The CDR3 has 18 residues. CDR3 sequence reads: CASSAAGTSGRVAYEQYF. DNA of the CDR3: TGTGCCAGCAGCGCCGCCGGGACTAGCGGGAGGGTCGCCTACGAGCAGTACTTC.

This rearrangement joins TRBV29-1 to TRBJ1-4, with D possibly being TRBD1 (5 bases). This CDR3 spans 13 amino acids. Trimming took 2 bases from V and 7 from J, leaving 11 bases between them. Germline V gene sequence: CDR1 SQVTM, CDR2 ANQGSEA. CDR3 protein: CSVEPQGSEKLFF. The CDR3 DNA sequence: TGCAGCGTTGAACCGCAGGGCTCTGAAAAACTGTTTTTT.

V is TRBV18 and J is TRBJ1-3; 7 nucleotides agree with TRBD1. V lost 1 base and J lost 0; bases outside the gene matches: 6. There are 17 residues in the CDR3. Germline CDR1 is KGHSH and CDR2 is LQKENI. DNA of the CDR3: TGTGCCAGCTCACCACAACAGGGGCTGAGCTCTGGAAACACCATATATTTT. This translates into CASSPQQGLSSGNTIYF.

The V gene is TRBV10-2, the J gene TRBJ1-5; 7 nucleotides align to TRBD1. The CDR3 is 14 amino acids. Germline CDR1 and CDR2: WSHSY and SAAADI. With 10 bases clipped from V and 6 bases from J, the junction kept 12 bases outside the gene matches. The CDR3 region has the DNA TGCGCCACCATGACAGGGAATTCGGGTCAGCCCCAGCATTTT. Amino acid sequence: CATMTGNSGQPQHF.

The chain has TRBV4-1 and TRBJ2-7; D uncertain. Germline assignment: CDR1 MGHRA and CDR2 YSYEKL. V shed 4 bases and J shed 5 bases, with 9 bases lying between them. The CDR3 extends over 12 amino acids. DNA for the CDR3: TGCGCCAGCAGCCCCAATCGGGACGAGCAGTACTTC. This encodes CASSPNRDEQYF.

The chain has TRBV7-6 and TRBJ2-1; TRBD1 matches at 9 bases. The CDR3 loop spans 15 amino acids. J was trimmed by 6 bases and V by 5 bases; bases with no gene match: 8. The germline V gene encodes CDR1 SGHVS and CDR2 FNYEAQ. CDR3 nucleotides: TGTGCCAGCAGCCTAATACAGGGGGCACCCAATGAGCAGTTCTTC. It is translated as CASSLIQGAPNEQFF.

V usage is TRBV5-6 and J usage is TRBJ1-1; D might be TRBD1 (5 bases). Germline CDR1 reads SGHDT; CDR2 reads YYEEEE. The CDR3 spans 13 residues. V lost 4 bases to trimming and J lost 3 bases, with 10 bases between them. CDR3 DNA: TGTGCCAGCAGCCAGACAGATTACACTGAAGCTTTCTTT. Amino acid sequence: CASSQTDYTEAFF.

CDR3 residues: CASSQLAGGLDEQFF. DNA for the CDR3: TGTGCCAGCAGTCAACTAGCGGGAGGGCTCGATGAGCAGTTCTTC. This chain connects TRBV7-6 to TRBJ2-1; 13 bases map to TRBD2. The CDR3 runs to 15 residues. Germline assignment: CDR1 SGHVS and CDR2 FNYEAQ. The ends lost 6 bases at V and 8 bases at J; junction bases unmatched: 7.

This clone was detected only a few times. V gene TRBV14 combines with J gene TRBJ2-7; weak D call: TRBD1 (6 bases). The CDR3 loop spans 14 amino acids. With 1 base removed from V and 5 bases from J, the gap between germline ends came to 12 bases. Germline V gene sequence: CDR1 SGHDN, CDR2 FVKESK. CDR3 DNA sequence: TGTGCCAGCAGCCAAGTTTTGGGGGCCAACGAGCAGTACTTC. Its protein is CASSQVLGANEQYF.

V is TRBV27 and J is TRBJ1-5; TRBD1 is a possible D gene (5 bases). Deletions cut 5 bases from V and 7 bases from J, with 12 bases between. Per germline, CDR1 MNHEY and CDR2 SMNVEV (reference sequence). The CDR3 totals 13 residues. The CDR3 sequence: CASSHGGDQPQHF. The DNA for the CDR3 is TGTGCCAGCAGTCACGGGGGGGACCAGCCCCAGCATTTT.

The J gene is TRBJ2-4, the V gene TRBV9; a weak D match, TRBD2 (6 bases). Germline loops: CDR1 SGDLS, CDR2 YYNGEE. The CDR3 length is 17 residues. V was shortened by 4 bases and J by 0 bases, with 17 bases between the two germline ends. CDR3 protein: CASSSRGDALAKNIQYF. The CDR3 region has the DNA TGTGCCAGCAGCTCCCGCGGGGATGCCCTAGCCAAAAACATTCAGTACTTC.

This chain links TRBV3-1 (or the pseudogene TRBV3-2) with TRBJ2-7; D remains ambiguous. V was clipped by 1 base and J by 4 bases, with 17 bases between them. The germline V gene encodes CDR1 LGHDT and CDR2 YNNKEL (reference sequence). The CDR3 is made up of 16 amino acids. DNA of the CDR3: TGTGCCAGCAGCCAAGGAACCCTTCCTGCTACTTACGAGCAGTACTTC. Encoded protein: CASSQGTLPATYEQYF.

This clone has just one count. The chain has TRBV10-3 and TRBJ1-4; D call uncertain. Per germline, CDR1 ENHRY and CDR2 SYGVKD. The CDR3 spans 16 residues. V was pared by 6 bases and J by 0 bases, with 14 bases between. CDR3 sequence: CAISGSVTPTNEKLFF. In nucleotides, the CDR3 is TGTGCCATCAGCGGGTCCGTCACTCCAACTAATGAAAAACTGTTTTTT.

The gene calls are TRBV15 and TRBJ1-3, with 9 bases identical to TRBD1. CDR1 LNHNV and CDR2 YYDKDF come from the germline V gene (reference sequence). V gave up 3 bases and J gave up 1 base; unmatched junction bases: 4. This CDR3 contains 16 residues. The CDR3 DNA reads TGTGCCACCAGCAGGGGACAGGGACGATCTGGAAACACCATATATTTT. It encodes CATSRGQGRSGNTIYF.

This chain joins TRBV18 and TRBJ2-7; a possible D gene is TRBD2 (6 bases). CDR1 and CDR2 (germline): KGHSH, LQKENI. V was clipped by 0 bases and J by 12 bases, with 15 bases between them. The CDR3 is made up of 13 amino acids. The CDR3 DNA is TGTGCCAGCTCACCACCGGACGGGAGATGGATGTACTTC. Residues: CASSPPDGRWMYF.

V is TRBV18 and J is TRBJ1-1, with D unclear. The CDR3 runs to 12 residues. Per the germline V gene, CDR1 is KGHSH and CDR2 is LQKENI. V dropped 3 bases and J dropped 7 bases, with 9 bases sitting between them. DNA for the CDR3: TGTGCCAGCTCACCCGACGGAGGTGAAGCTTTCTTT. It specifies CASSPDGGEAFF.

This chain links TRBV18 with TRBJ1-4; TRBD1 might be the D (6 bases). Germline CDR1 KGHSH, CDR2 LQKENI. Trimming took off 3 bases at V and 5 bases at J, with 10 bases between the two ends. The CDR3 has 14 amino acids. The CDR3 loop is CASSPGTLNEKLFF. The CDR3 DNA reads TGTGCCAGCTCACCCGGGACACTGAATGAAAAACTGTTTTTT.

CDR3 in DNA: TGTGCCAGCAGCCTAAAGGGGTCCCCAGATACGCAGTATTTT. It is translated as CASSLKGSPDTQYF. The chain links TRBV3-1 (or the pseudogene TRBV3-2) to TRBJ2-3; D possibly corresponds to TRBD1 (5 bases). The germline gives CDR1 LGHDT, CDR2 YNNKEL (reference sequence). V was cut by 4 bases and J by 4 bases, with 12 bases left in between. The CDR3 has 14 amino acids.

The chain uses TRBV6-1 and TRBJ1-2; D is ambiguous. Trimming removed 1 base from V and 4 bases from J, with 13 bases in between. The CDR3 is 15 amino acids. Germline assignment: CDR1 MNHNS and CDR2 SASEGT. This CDR3 reads CASSEDSSFVYGYTF. The CDR3 bases are TGTGCCAGCAGTGAAGACAGCTCGTTCGTCTATGGCTACACCTTC.

The V and J genes are TRBV6-5 and TRBJ1-4; 7 bases match TRBD1. The CDR3 runs to 15 residues. Germline V gives CDR1 MNHEY, CDR2 SVGAGI. Trimming took 10 bases from V and 0 from J; bases not matched to a gene: 8. The CDR3 sequence is CATSDRRATNEKLFF. DNA for the CDR3: TGTGCCACGTCGGACAGGCGTGCAACTAATGAAAAACTGTTTTTT.

This clone showed up just once. V and J are TRBV11-3 and TRBJ2-1; 12 nucleotides match TRBD2. The CDR3 contains 18 residues. Germline-derived CDR1 and CDR2 are SGHNT and YENEEA. V lost 5 bases to trimming and J lost 4 bases; unmatched junction nucleotides: 12. The CDR3 nucleotides read TGTGCCAGCAGCACATCCAGACTAGCGGGAGAGAGTTACAATGAGCAGTTCTTC. Protein sequence: CASSTSRLAGESYNEQFF. The complete variable domain, with remaining parts taken from reference TRBV11-3 and TRBJ2-1, reads EAGVVQSPRYKIIEKKQPVAFWCNPISGHNTLYWYLQNLGQGPELLIRYENEEAVDDSQLPKDRFSAERLKGVDSTLKIQPAELGDSAVYLCASSTSRLAGESYNEQFFGPGTRLTVL.

V gene TRBV10-3 combines with J gene TRBJ2-5, with D maybe TRBD1 (6 bases). The germline CDR1 and CDR2 sequences are ENHRY and SYGVKD. The V and J ends lost 4 bases and 13 bases respectively, with 16 bases between them. The CDR3 has 12 amino acids. The CDR3 nucleotides are TGTGCCATCAGTGCTACAGGGCCCCCAGGGTACTTC. Its protein is CAISATGPPGYF.

As concerns this clone: The sample has other DNA sequences that encode this CDR3 too. This rearrangement joins TRBV5-1 to TRBJ2-3, with D perhaps TRBD2 (5 bases). CDR1 is SGHRS, CDR2 YFSETQ, per germline. The CDR3 sequence is 14 residues long. Trimming took off 4 bases at V and 4 bases at J, with 13 bases between the two ends. CDR3 region: CASSPGGTADTQYF. CDR3 coding DNA: TGCGCCAGCAGCCCTGGAGGCACGGCAGATACGCAGTATTTT.